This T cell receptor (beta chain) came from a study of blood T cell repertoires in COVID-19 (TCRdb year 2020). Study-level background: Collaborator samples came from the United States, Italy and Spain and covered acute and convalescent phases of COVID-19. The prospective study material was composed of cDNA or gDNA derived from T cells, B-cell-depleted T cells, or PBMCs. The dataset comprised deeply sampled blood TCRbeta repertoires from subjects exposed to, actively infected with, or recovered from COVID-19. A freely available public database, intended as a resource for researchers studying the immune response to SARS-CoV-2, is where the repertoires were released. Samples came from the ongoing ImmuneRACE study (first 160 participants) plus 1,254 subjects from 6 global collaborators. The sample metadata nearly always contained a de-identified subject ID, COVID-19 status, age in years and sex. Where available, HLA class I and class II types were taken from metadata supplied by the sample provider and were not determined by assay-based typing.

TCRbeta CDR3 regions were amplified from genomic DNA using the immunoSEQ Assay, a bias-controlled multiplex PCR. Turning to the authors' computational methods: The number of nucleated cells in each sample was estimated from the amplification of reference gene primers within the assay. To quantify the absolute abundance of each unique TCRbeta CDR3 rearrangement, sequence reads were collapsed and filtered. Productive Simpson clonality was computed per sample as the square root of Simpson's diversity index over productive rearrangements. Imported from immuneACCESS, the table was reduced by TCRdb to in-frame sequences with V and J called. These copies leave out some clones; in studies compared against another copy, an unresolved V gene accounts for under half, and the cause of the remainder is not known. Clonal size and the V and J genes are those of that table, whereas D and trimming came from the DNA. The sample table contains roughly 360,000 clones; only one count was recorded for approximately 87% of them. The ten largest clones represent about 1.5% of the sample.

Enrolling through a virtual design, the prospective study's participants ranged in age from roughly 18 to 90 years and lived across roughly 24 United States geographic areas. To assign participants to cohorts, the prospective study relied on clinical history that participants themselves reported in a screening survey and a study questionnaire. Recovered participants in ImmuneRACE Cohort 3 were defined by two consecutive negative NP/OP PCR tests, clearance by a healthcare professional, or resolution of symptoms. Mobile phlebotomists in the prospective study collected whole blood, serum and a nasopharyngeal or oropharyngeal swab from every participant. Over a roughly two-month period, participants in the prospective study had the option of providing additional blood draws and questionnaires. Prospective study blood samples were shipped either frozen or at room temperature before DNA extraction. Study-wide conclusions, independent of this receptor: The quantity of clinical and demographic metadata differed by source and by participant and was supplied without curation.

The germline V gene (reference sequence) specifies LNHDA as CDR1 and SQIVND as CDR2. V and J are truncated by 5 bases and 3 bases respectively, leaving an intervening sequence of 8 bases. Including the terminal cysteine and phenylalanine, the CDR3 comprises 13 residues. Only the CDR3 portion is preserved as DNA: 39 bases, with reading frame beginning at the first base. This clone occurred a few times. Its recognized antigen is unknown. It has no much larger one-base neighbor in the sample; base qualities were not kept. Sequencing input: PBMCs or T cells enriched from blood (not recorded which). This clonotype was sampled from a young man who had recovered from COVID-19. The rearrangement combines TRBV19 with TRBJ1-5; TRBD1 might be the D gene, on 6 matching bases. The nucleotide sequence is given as TGTGCCAGTAGTCGGACAGCCAATCAGCCCCAGCATTTT. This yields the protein CASSRTANQPQHF.